The sequence of this T cell receptor beta chain was determined in a study of shared clonotypes between healthy human individuals. Overall study context: The cohort comprised a couple of women and a few men. Their ages spanned 18 to 49 years.

Details on this clone: No antigen is known for it.

The study's findings and limits: Among donors, the sharing of clonotypes was expected to be influenced by sequencing depth.

Trimming removed 3 bases from V and 0 bases from J, with 3 bases in between. Germline V gene sequence: CDR1 MNHEY, CDR2 SVGAGI. The CDR3 is made up of 14 amino acids. When replicate PCRs were run on sorted subsets, they used 200 ng DNA, about 30,000 T cell genomes. Generated by immunoSEQ multiplex PCR, the TCRdb table keeps only in-frame clones and is missing some. Among 600,000 to 750,000 clones listed, roughly 91% were seen once. This TCR came from a man aged 18 to 30 in good health. Some clones in this sample may be carry-over from other donors' samples. Material for sequencing was memory CD8+ T cells from PBMCs. Subset: CD45RO+ cells pooled with CCR7-negative TemRA cells. The rearrangement uses TRBV6-5 and TRBJ1-6, with unresolved D. CDR3 sequence: CASSYDSYNSPLHF. Here the CDR3 DNA reads TGTGCCAGCAGTTATGACTCCTATAATTCACCCCTCCACTTT.